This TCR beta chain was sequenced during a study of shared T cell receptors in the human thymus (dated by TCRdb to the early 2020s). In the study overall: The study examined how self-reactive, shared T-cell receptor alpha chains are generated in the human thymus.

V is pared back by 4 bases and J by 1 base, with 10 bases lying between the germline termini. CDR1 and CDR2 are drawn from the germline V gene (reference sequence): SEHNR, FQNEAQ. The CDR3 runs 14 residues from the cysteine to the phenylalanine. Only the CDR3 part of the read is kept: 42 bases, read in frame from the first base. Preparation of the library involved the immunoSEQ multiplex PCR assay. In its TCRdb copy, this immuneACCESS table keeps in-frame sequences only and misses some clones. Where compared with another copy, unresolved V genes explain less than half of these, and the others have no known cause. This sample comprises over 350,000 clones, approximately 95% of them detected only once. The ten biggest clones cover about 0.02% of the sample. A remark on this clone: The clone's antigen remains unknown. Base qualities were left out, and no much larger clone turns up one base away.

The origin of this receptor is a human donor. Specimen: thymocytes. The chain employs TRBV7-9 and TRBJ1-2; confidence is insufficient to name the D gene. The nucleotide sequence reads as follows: TGTGCCAGCAGCTGCTCAGGACTTAACTATGGCTACACCTTC. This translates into CASSCSGLNYGYTF.